This TCR beta chain was captured in a study of cytomegalovirus exposure and HLA in healthy donors (dated by TCRdb to the late 2010s). Study-wide context: An earlier analysis of approximately 640 of the donors reported 250 to 350 Gb of sequence data and 120 million or so unique TCR beta sequences from roughly 180 million T cells. An early release that covered about 600 HLA-typed donors contained approximately 290 gigabases of sequencing data and around 80 million unique TCR sequences. Of the roughly 400 genotyped donors, 65% to 90% were placed in the genetic ancestry cluster associated with self-reported Caucasian donors. The study aimed to test whether signatures of past pathogen exposure could be identified by cataloging public T cell receptors. The study used immunosequencing to profile the T cell repertoires of 666 subjects and linked those repertoires to cytomegalovirus serostatus. A separate validation cohort of 100 to 150 different subjects was used in addition to the approximately 700-subject first cohort. The study combined high-throughput TCR immunosequencing, statistical association of individual TCRs with disease status, and machine learning to predict cytomegalovirus infection status. A later analysis re-analyzed previously published TCR beta repertoires from several hundred donors and added high-resolution HLA genotyping to study TCR occurrence patterns. Rather than using new phenotypic data, the later analysis identified candidate immune exposures from TCR beta sequences and from how often those sequences occurred across donors. In an earlier analysis of about 590 of the donors, high-throughput TCR beta sequencing was used to judge whether each TCR beta V gene segment behaved as functional or pseudogenic. Donor age, sex, ethnicity and CMV serostatus were collected together with the repertoire data. In a later genetic analysis, genome-wide SNP genotypes for about three fifths of the 666 donors were used, and that subset was treated as a discovery cohort. Every repertoire in the discovery cohort had been generated on one and the same sequencing platform. Both class I and class II loci were covered by HLA typing, at four-digit resolution. The number of typed donors differed by locus: about 620-640 for A, B, C, DRB1 and DQB1; approximately 520 for DQA1; over 600 for DPA1; and 400 to 480 for DPB1. About 5 DR-DQ haplotypes were handled as single units for association and clustering, since linkage in the cohort was strong. On average, over 200,000 unique TCR beta nucleotide sequences were sequenced per donor among a few hundred genotyped donors of the cohort, with 15% to 20% of those sequences being non-productive.

CDR1 and CDR2, per the germline V gene, are SGHDT and YYEEEE. A distance of 16 bases separates the germline ends of V and J, which lose 4 bases and 2 bases respectively. The CDR3 runs 15 amino acids, cysteine and phenylalanine included. The sequence is cut down to CDR3 DNA, 45 bases in frame from base 1. Results and caveats for the whole study, not just this receptor: Most CMV-associated TCR beta chains appeared to be HLA-restricted in a later analysis, and the HLA associations seemed to be driven largely by CMV exposure. Specific HLA alleles were associated with 15,000 to 20,000 TCR beta sequences at a false discovery rate of 0.05 in a later analysis. In vitro tests confirmed that a few of the cytomegalovirus-associated TCR beta chains recognize cytomegalovirus antigens. A cluster of highly shared sequence variants was judged likely to be a technical artifact of the sequencing pipeline. An association between a missense DCLRE1C variant and V-gene and J-gene trimming of TCR beta chains was found in a later genetic analysis and replicated in an independent cohort. When HLA alleles, especially DR and DQ, strongly co-occurred, attributing TCR associations to individual alleles was difficult. Compared with the roughly 700-donor mean, donors in an Asian-associated ancestry cluster had fewer N-insertions in productive TCRs, according to a later genetic analysis. HLA typing was unavailable for some donors at each locus, so association tests used only the typed subset. While some public TCRs were present in many individuals, most TCR sequences turned up only very rarely across donors. Immune exposure information for the cohort was limited to CMV serostatus. Linkage disequilibrium might explain the correlated functional status among segregating V segments, but an unknown experimental factor could not be ruled out. In a later analysis, HLA-associated TCR beta chains showed more clonal expansion and lower generation probabilities than non-associated chains that were equally common. Only TCR beta chains were sequenced in this cohort, and the absence of alpha or paired-chain data limited detectable features. The classifier was reported to diagnose cytomegalovirus status with high specificity and sensitivity in both the original cohort and the validation cohort. The earlier analysis of approximately 540 of the donors excluded roughly 17 rarely observed V segments, including chromosome 9 orphons, because counts were too low. In a later analysis, several top co-occurrence clusters were reported to appear linked to parvovirus B19, influenza, CMV and Epstein-Barr virus. The study listed over 150 TCR beta chains as associated with cytomegalovirus. A further reported finding was that TCR beta sequences accurately predicted the HLA-A and HLA-B alleles for most subjects in the first cohort. The authors suggested that the approach could potentially be generalized to other disease states and immunological phenotypes. Broadly in line with IMGT annotations, most TCR beta V segments showed up in productive rearrangements about 87% or about 30% of the time in an earlier analysis of about 500 of the donors. In a later analysis, TCR association rates were found to vary across HLA loci, with the most associated TCRs seen for DRB1 alleles and the fewest for HLA-C alleles. The 87-base-pair reads could not distinguish some IMGT-functional V segments, including TRBV6-2 and TRBV6-3, so those segments were excluded. Roughly uniform sequencing depth across donors was assumed in presence/absence analyses, although this assumption may not hold.

The cohort consisted of 600 to 750 healthy bone marrow donors. Cohort members were all nominally healthy when sampled, although unrecorded immune exposures were likely present. The donor was CMV seropositive and was included in the group of 250 to 300 seropositive cohort members. Each donor provided a peripheral blood sample, and peripheral blood mononuclear cells were used for TCR beta sequencing. Genomic DNA was extracted from the blood cell samples with the Qiagen DNeasy Blood Extraction Kit. Concerning this clone: The antigen this receptor binds is unknown. Base qualities are not provided; no much larger clone lies one nucleotide away.

The library was prepared using the immunoSEQ multiplex PCR assay. For the multiplex PCR, a mixture combining 60 forward primers for TCR Vbeta segments and 13 reverse primers for TCR Jbeta segments was used. Amplification of the CDR3 region of rearranged TCR beta genes was performed with a multiplex PCR assay on genomic DNA. The Illumina HiSeq System was used to sequence the amplified TCR beta libraries as 87-base-pair reads. In the original analysis: Across the 670 or so repertoires, a later analysis counted 80 million or so unique TCR beta chains, some 11 million of which were shared by at least two donors. To remove PCR and sequencing errors, raw reads were error-corrected and collapsed into unique sequences using a nearest-neighbor algorithm that merged closely related sequences. CDR3 sequences were aligned to IMGT reference sequences to assign V, D and J gene segments. For a sequence to be retained, a match of at least six nucleotides was required to both a V gene segment and a J gene segment. Rearrangements were called productive when the CDR3 lacked stop codons and stayed in frame with V and J; all others were non-productive. CDR3 was defined according to IMGT convention as the region running from the second conserved V-encoded cysteine to the conserved J-encoded phenylalanine. The earlier analysis of a few hundred of the donors excluded any sequence lacking an unambiguous match to a single V gene segment. An earlier analysis of several hundred of the donors called V segments functional above 56.7% productive rearrangements and segregating when the between-donor standard deviation exceeded 5%. To diagnose cytomegalovirus status from the catalog of TCR beta chain sequences, a statistical classification framework was built. In a later analysis, TCR nucleotide sequences were compared against IMGT/GENE-DB human TR gene sequences so that V and J genes could be assigned. In a later analysis, CDR3 sequences and most-parsimonious VDJ recombination scenarios were assigned using the TCRdist pipeline. In a later analysis, every TCR beta chain was defined by the combination of its CDR3 amino acid sequence and its V-gene family, and reads without a unique V-gene family were dropped. A later analysis removed roughly 590 highly shared, low-generation-probability nucleotide sequences to deal with suspected cross-contamination and a sequencing artifact. In a later analysis, a clonal expansion index was calculated for each public chain from normalized within-repertoire ranks of inferred template counts. In a later analysis, generation probabilities were computed using a VDJ recombination model fitted to out-of-frame rearrangements, and the results were checked against IGoR. A later analysis scored TCR-TCR, TCR-HLA and TCR-CMV co-occurrence with hypergeometric tests, applying a repertoire-size bias correction to TCR pairs. False discovery rates were estimated in a later analysis by permuting HLA or CMV assignments 20 times. A later analysis grouped co-occurring TCRs with DBSCAN, adding TCRdist sequence similarity when clustering within HLA-allele-positive subsets. For co-occurrence clustering, repertoires with fewer than 30,000 or more than 120,000 public chains were excluded, along with four to six repertoires with anomalous nucleotide sharing. The clones in this table, taken by TCRdb from immuneACCESS, are in-frame only. Not every clone is retained; where verified, under half of the shortfall comes from an unresolved V gene, and the cause of the rest is unknown. V, J and clone size are taken as reported in that table, and D and trimming were inferred from the DNA itself. This sample comprises 150,000 to 200,000 clones, roughly four fifths of them detected only once. The top ten constitute approximately 4% of the sample.

Recombination connected TRBV5-6 to TRBJ2-7, and the D gene may be TRBD1, 6 bases matching. The material sequenced was PBMCs. The sequence was collected from a man between 45 and 60 years old in good health and CMV-seropositive. The nucleotide sequence is given as TGTGCCAGCAGCCCCCAGGGGAGCGGTCCCTACGAGCAGTACTTC. Translation gives CASSPQGSGPYEQYF.